Listed below are T cell receptor beta chains from one sample, sequenced in a study of cytomegalovirus exposure and HLA in healthy donors. Method: immunoSEQ multiplex PCR; TCRdb's copy keeps in-frame clones and lacks some. The repertoire has around 120,000 clones, more than 60% of them found once; the top ten carry less than 3%. What was sequenced was PBMCs. The source is a woman between 40 and 50 years old in good health and CMV-seropositive. Each CDR3 is given with its conserved first and last residue. The order of the fields is clone size, V gene, D gene, J gene, CDR3 DNA, CDR3 protein. D genes are given only for firm matches. Clone size, where shown, is once, few, many, or a class for clones that have expanded.

>-|TRBV7-9|TRBD1|TRBJ2-5
TGTGCCAGCAGCGAACAGGGACAGTACCAAGAGACCCAGTACTTC
CASSEQGQYQETQYF
>once|TRBV7-9|-|TRBJ2-3
TGTGCCAGCAGCCGAAGGGGGAGGGGTGCAGATACGCAGTATTTT
CASSRRGRGADTQYF
>-|TRBV19|TRBD1|TRBJ1-4
TGTGCCACTCGGGACAGAAATAATGAAAAACTGTTTTTT
CATRDRNNEKLFF
>-|TRBV4-2|TRBD1|TRBJ2-3
TGTGCCAGCAGCCAAGATCGACAGGGTCGACAAAATACGCAGTATTTT
CASSQDRQGRQNTQYF
>-|TRBV15|-|TRBJ2-5
TGTGCCACCAGCAGAGATAAAGGGACTCCCGTAGAGACCCAGTACTTC
CATSRDKGTPVETQYF
>-|TRBV6-5|TRBD1|TRBJ2-7
TGTGCCAGCAGTTCGGGACAGGTACCCGAGCAGTACTTC
CASSSGQVPEQYF
>-|TRBV4-1|-|TRBJ2-7
TGCGCCAGCAGCCAAGGACAGGTAGGGCCCTACGAGCAGTACTTC
CASSQGQVGPYEQYF
>-|TRBV7-8|-|TRBJ1-2
TGTGCCAGCAGCTTAGGGGCGATGGATGGCTACACCTTC
CASSLGAMDGYTF
>-|TRBV19|TRBD1|TRBJ1-6
TGTGCCAGCCGGGACAGGGTTTTTTCACCCCTCCACTTT
CASRDRVFSPLHF
>-|TRBV2|-|TRBJ2-1
TGTGCCAGCAGTCCTTGGCAGGGCAATGAGCAGTTCTTC
CASSPWQGNEQFF
>-|TRBV6-1|-|TRBJ2-7
TGTGCCAGCAGTGAAGCCACAGTCTACGAGCAGTACTTC
CASSEATVYEQYF
>few|TRBV29-1|TRBD1|TRBJ2-1
TGCAGCGTTGAAGGGGGACAGGGCACCTACAATGAGCAGTTCTTC
CSVEGGQGTYNEQFF
>-|TRBV10-3|-|TRBJ2-3
TGTGCCATCAGTAGCGGCCCTAGCACAGATACGCAGTATTTT
CAISSGPSTDTQYF
>-|TRBV5-1|TRBD1|TRBJ2-2
TGCGCCAGCAGCTGGAAGACAGGGGGCTCCGGGGAGCTGTTTTTT
CASSWKTGGSGELFF
>few|TRBV10-3|-|TRBJ1-3
TGTGCCGTCCAAGGGGACTCTGGAAACACCATATATTTT
CAVQGDSGNTIYF
>-|TRBV19|-|TRBJ1-5
TGTGCCAGTAGTATAGGACTTGATCAGCCCCAGCATTTT
CASSIGLDQPQHF
>-|TRBV19|-|TRBJ2-3
TGTGCCAGTAGTATAGCCCGGGGAACAGATACGCAGTATTTT
CASSIARGTDTQYF
>-|TRBV9|-|TRBJ2-1
TGTGCCAGCAGCGTACTCCCCGGGTCGGGCTACAATGAGCAGTTCTTC
CASSVLPGSGYNEQFF
>few|TRBV2|-|TRBJ2-1
TGTGCCAGCACCGGGTTCGGCTCCTACAATGAGCAGTTCTTC
CASTGFGSYNEQFF
>once|TRBV4-1|-|TRBJ1-6
TGCGCCAGCAGCCAAGTAGTATACTCACCCCTCCACTTT
CASSQVVYSPLHF
>-|TRBV29-1|TRBD1|TRBJ2-7
TGCAGCGTTGAGGGACAGGGAGGGTACGAGCAGTACTTC
CSVEGQGGYEQYF
>-|TRBV4-1|TRBD1|TRBJ2-3
TGCGCCAGCAGCCGACAGGGGCATGAGGGGGGCACAGATACGCAGTATTTT
CASSRQGHEGGTDTQYF
>-|TRBV30|-|TRBJ1-6
TGTGCCTGGAGTGCGGGGGGCTCGGGAAATTCACCCCTCCACTTT
CAWSAGGSGNSPLHF
>once|TRBV5-6|TRBD1|TRBJ1-1
TGTGCCAGCAGCTTCAGACAGGGTGGAGACACTGAAGCTTTCTTT
CASSFRQGGDTEAFF
>-|TRBV7-7|-|TRBJ2-2
TGTGCTAGCAGCTTAGCGGCGGGCAGGGGCACCGGGGAGCTGTTTTTT
CASSLAAGRGTGELFF
>-|TRBV2|TRBD2|TRBJ2-5
TGTGCCAGCAGTTCGCGACTAGCCCAAGAGACCCAGTACTTC
CASSSRLAQETQYF
>-|TRBV19|-|TRBJ2-7
TGTGCCAGTAGTCGGGAGACTGGCTCCTACGAGCAGTACTTC
CASSRETGSYEQYF
>-|TRBV6-1|TRBD2|TRBJ2-7
TGTGCCATCGCCAGGGCTAGCGGGGGCCACGAGCAGTACTTC
CAIARASGGHEQYF